This T cell receptor (beta chain) was observed in a study of cytomegalovirus exposure and HLA in healthy donors. Study results and caveats: Cytomegalovirus status was reportedly diagnosed by the classifier with high sensitivity and specificity. The study put 150 or so TCR beta chains on its list as cytomegalovirus-associated.

The repertoire was sequenced with immunoSEQ multiplex PCR; TCRdb's copy has only in-frame clones and lacks some. This repertoire shows roughly 250,000 clones, roughly 90% found once; its top ten account for 0.35% to 0.45%. As to this clone: Antigen specificity is unknown.

The receptor was isolated from a woman between 18 and 29 years old in good health and CMV-seronegative. The sample comprised PBMCs.

The CDR3 region has the DNA TGTGCCAGCAGTTTATCACCCCCGCCGGGTTCTAGCTTCCCCTACGAGCAGTACTTC. Translation: CASSLSPPPGSSFPYEQYF. The chain uses TRBV27 and TRBJ2-7, with D perhaps matching TRBD2 (5 bases). CDR1 is MNHEY and CDR2 is SMNVEV in the germline V gene (reference sequence). Trimming left V 0 bases short and J 2 bases short, with 23 bases between. This CDR3 is 19 amino acids long.